The next 17 T cell receptor beta chains were all read from a single sample in a study of blood T cell repertoires in COVID-19. The method was immunoSEQ multiplex PCR; TCRdb's version includes in-frame clones alone and lacks a portion of them. The data hold around 40,000 clones, with about nine tenths observed a single time. Source material: peripheral blood. The receptors were sampled from a man aged 45-60 years with active or convalescent COVID-19.

This chain joins TRBV5-1 and TRBJ2-5; possible D gene TRBD2, 6 bases. Trimming took off 0 bases at V and 4 bases at J, with 7 bases between the two ends. This CDR3 is 13 amino acids long. Germline CDR1 SGHRS, CDR2 YFSETQ. The CDR3 DNA is TGCGCCAGCAGCTTGGGGGGACTAGAGACCCAGTACTTC. Its protein product is CASSLGGLETQYF. The variable domain in full, with the rest retrieved from reference TRBV5-1 and TRBJ2-5, is KAGVTQTPRYLIKTRGQQVTLSCSPISGHRSVSWYQQTPGQGLQFLFEYFSETQRNKGNFPGRFSGRQFSNSRSEMNVSTLELGDSALYLCASSLGGLETQYFGPGTRLLVL.

This clone was detected once. The chain's CDR3 is CASRPEGLSRRVPDSSFYEQYF. The CDR3 DNA follows: TGTGCAAGTCGCCCAGAGGGTTTAAGTCGGCGGGTCCCAGACTCGAGTTTCTACGAGCAGTACTTC. The rearrangement uses TRBV12-2 and TRBJ2-7; TRBD2 is the table's D call, not checked against the DNA. TRBV12-2 is shown as a pseudogene. This CDR3 region has 22 residues.

The chain uses TRBV28 and TRBJ1-1; 8 nucleotides align to TRBD1. The CDR3 runs 16 residues. V was clipped by 2 bases and J by 6 bases; unmatched bases: 11. Per germline, CDR1 MDHEN and CDR2 SYDVKM. CDR3 region: CASSLPWTGYDAEAFF. CDR3 bases: TGTGCCAGCAGTTTACCCTGGACAGGGTATGACGCTGAAGCTTTCTTT.

The V and J genes are TRBV7-2 and TRBJ2-7; TRBD2 is a possible D gene (5 bases). The CDR3 covers 15 residues. Trimming shortened V by 2 bases and J by 6 bases, and 17 bases separated the two germline ends. Germline loops: CDR1 SGHTA, CDR2 FQGNSA. The CDR3 loop reads CASSLYAGSGGEQYF. The CDR3 DNA is TGTGCCAGCAGCTTATATGCTGGGAGCGGTGGCGAGCAGTACTTC.

CDR3 coding DNA: TGTGCTAGTGGTTTGGTGGGACAGGGTGAAAAACTGTTTTTT. Amino acid sequence: CASGLVGQGEKLFF. The rearrangement links TRBV12-5 to TRBJ1-4; 9 nucleotides align to TRBD1. Per the germline V gene, CDR1 is LGHNT and CDR2 is FRNRAP. V lost 0 bases to trimming and J lost 7 bases; unmatched junction nucleotides: 0. The CDR3 consists of 14 residues.

In DNA, the CDR3 is TGCAGTGCTAGTAGGTCCAGTTTAAGCGTTGAGCAGTTCTTC. It translates to CSASRSSLSVEQFF. The V gene is TRBV20-1, the J gene TRBJ2-1; no clear D. V was cut by 3 bases and J by 9 bases, with 18 bases left in between. The CDR3 has 14 amino acids. Germline V gene data show CDR1 as DFQATT and CDR2 as SNEGSKA (reference sequence).

This clone was recorded once. The CDR3 here is CASSFSRGSYNEQFF. Here the CDR3 DNA reads TGTGCCAGCAGTTTTTCCAGGGGGTCCTACAATGAGCAGTTCTTC. The V call is TRBV28, the J call TRBJ2-1, with TRBD1 identical over 7 bases. Germline V gene sequence: CDR1 MDHEN, CDR2 SYDVKM. There are 15 residues in the CDR3. V trimming: 3 bases; J trimming: 1 base; junction bases outside the gene matches: 3.

The rearrangement joins TRBV5-1 to TRBJ1-2, with D possibly being TRBD1 (5 bases). CDR3 length equals 14 residues. V was cut by 0 bases and J by 6 bases, with 12 bases left in between. Germline V lookup: CDR1 SGHRS, CDR2 YFSETQ. DNA of the CDR3: TGCGCCAGCAGCTTGGTTCAGGGAGGTCATGGCTACACCTTC. Its protein product is CASSLVQGGHGYTF.

The chain employs TRBV5-1 and TRBJ2-5; D may be TRBD1 (6 bases). In germline, CDR1 is SGHRS, CDR2 YFSETQ. V was clipped by 4 bases and J by 1 base, with 11 bases between them. The CDR3 totals 14 residues. The CDR3 DNA is TGCGCCAGCAGCCCCGGACAGTTCCAAGAGACCCAGTACTTC. Its translation: CASSPGQFQETQYF.

This clone was detected only once. The chain uses TRBV9 and TRBJ1-4; no clear D. This CDR3 contains 17 residues. V was pared by 3 bases and J by 8 bases, with 23 bases between. Germline V lookup: CDR1 SGDLS, CDR2 YYNGEE. As DNA, the CDR3 is TGTGCCAGCAGCGCTGGAACCCCGGGCGGGTACGAAGAAAAACTGTTTTTT. Translating gives CASSAGTPGGYEEKLFF.

As to this clone: Within the sample, other DNA sequences also encode this same CDR3. The rearrangement links TRBV7-2 to TRBJ1-2, with 9 bases fitting TRBD1. Germline values: CDR1 SGHTA, CDR2 FQGNSA. J was trimmed by 8 bases and V by 5 bases; bases with no gene match: 6. There are 13 residues in the CDR3. CDR3: CASSPGQGRGYTF. CDR3 nucleotide sequence: TGTGCCAGCAGCCCGGGACAGGGTCGAGGCTACACCTTC.

The V call is TRBV7-2, the J call TRBJ2-7; 8 bases fit TRBD2. This CDR3 is 13 amino acids long. The trim removed 5 bases at V and 8 bases at J, leaving 8 bases unmatched. From germline, CDR1 is SGHTA and CDR2 FQGNSA. This CDR3 reads CASSENAGGQQYF. The DNA for the CDR3 is TGTGCCAGCAGCGAAAATGCGGGGGGCCAGCAGTACTTC.

This sequence joins TRBV27 and TRBJ1-6; no firm D call. The V gene lost 2 bases and the J gene lost 12 bases, with 8 bases spanning the gap. Germline CDR1 MNHEY, CDR2 SMNVEV (reference sequence). This CDR3 has 12 residues. CDR3 nucleotide sequence: TGTGCCAGCAGTTTACTATTCCAACCCCTCCACTTT. Its translation is CASSLLFQPLHF.

The table lists this clone with a count of one. The rearrangement links TRBV6-5 to TRBJ1-5; D is uncertain. V dropped 6 bases and J dropped 0 bases, with 9 bases sitting between them. In germline, CDR1 is MNHEY, CDR2 SVGAGI. The CDR3 spans 14 residues. CDR3 amino acids: CASRPLNSNQPQHF. CDR3 bases: TGTGCCAGCAGGCCTCTAAATAGCAATCAGCCCCAGCATTTT.

This clone was seen once. The chain joins TRBV7-3 to TRBJ2-3, with 7 bases that match TRBD2. The CDR3 runs to 16 residues. The ends lost 0 bases at V and 2 bases at J; junction bases unmatched: 5. Per germline, CDR1 SGHTA and CDR2 FQGTGA. The CDR3 nucleotides read TGTGCCAGCAGCTTAACGGGGCGGGAGCCCACAGATACGCAGTATTTT. Protein: CASSLTGREPTDTQYF. Supplemented by reference TRBV7-3 and TRBJ2-3, the full variable domain reads GAGVSQTPSNKVTEKGKYVELRCDPISGHTALYWYRQSLGQGPEFLIYFQGTGAADDSGLPNDRFFAVRPEGSVSTLKIQRTERGDSAVYLCASSLTGREPTDTQYFGPGTRLTVL.

This clone was picked up one time. The V and J genes are TRBV7-3 and TRBJ2-1; 8 bases match TRBD1. V was clipped by 2 bases and J by 8 bases; unmatched bases: 5. The CDR3 is 14 residues long. Germline V gene lookup returns CDR1 SGHTA and CDR2 FQGTGA. As DNA, the CDR3 is TGTGCCAGCAGCTTACTCGCAGGGGGCGATGAGCAGTTCTTC. Its protein product is CASSLLAGGDEQFF. The variable domain in full, completed from reference TRBV7-3 and TRBJ2-1, reads GAGVSQTPSNKVTEKGKYVELRCDPISGHTALYWYRQSLGQGPEFLIYFQGTGAADDSGLPNDRFFAVRPEGSVSTLKIQRTERGDSAVYLCASSLLAGGDEQFFGPGTRLTVL.

The chain joins TRBV19 to TRBJ2-1; no clear D. This CDR3 region has 15 residues. The V gene's germline CDR1 is LNHDA and CDR2 SQIVND (reference sequence). The germline V and J ends were trimmed by 2 bases and 7 bases, with 15 bases remaining between them. For the CDR3, the DNA is TGTGCCAGTAGTATACCCCACGACTCCTGGAATGAGCAGTTCTTC. Its translation: CASSIPHDSWNEQFF.